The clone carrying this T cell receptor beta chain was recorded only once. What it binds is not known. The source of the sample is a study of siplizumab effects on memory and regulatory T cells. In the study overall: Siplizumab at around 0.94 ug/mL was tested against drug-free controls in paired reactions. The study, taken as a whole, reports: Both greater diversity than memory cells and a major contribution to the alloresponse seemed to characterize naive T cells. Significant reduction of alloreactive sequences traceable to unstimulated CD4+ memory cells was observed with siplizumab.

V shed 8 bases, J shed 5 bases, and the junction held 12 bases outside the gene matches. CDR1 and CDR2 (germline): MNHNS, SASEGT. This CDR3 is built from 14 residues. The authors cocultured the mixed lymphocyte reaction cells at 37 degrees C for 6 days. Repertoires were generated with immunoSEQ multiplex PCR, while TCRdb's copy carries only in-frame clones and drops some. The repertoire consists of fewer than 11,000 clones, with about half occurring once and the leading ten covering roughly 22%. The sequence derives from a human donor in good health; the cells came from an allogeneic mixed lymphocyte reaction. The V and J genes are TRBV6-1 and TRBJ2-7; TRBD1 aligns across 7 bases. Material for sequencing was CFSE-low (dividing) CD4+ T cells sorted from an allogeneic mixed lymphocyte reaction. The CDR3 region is CASGRSRGRHEQYF. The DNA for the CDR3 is TGTGCCAGCGGTCGGTCTAGGGGGCGTCACGAGCAGTACTTC.